This TCR beta chain was recovered during a study of T cell responses to AZD1222 COVID-19 vaccine. General study findings and limits: Two AZD1222 doses significantly raised spike-specific TCR breadth and depth over controls. Most donors were white British and more were female, and clonal diversity was possibly underestimated. Regions left unmutated in variants are reportedly the target of nearly half of spike-specific TCRs.

TCRdb's copy holds only in-frame clones and misses some; the assay was immunoSEQ multiplex PCR. The table lists about 150,000 clones, 90% to 95% of them singletons. Concerning this clone: Its antigen is still unknown.

The CDR3 has 13 amino acids. Trimming cost V 4 bases and J 8 bases; bases outside gene matches: 1. The germline CDR1 and CDR2 sequences are MNHEY and SVGEGT. The sequencing used peripheral blood, collected on day 0 of AZD1222 vaccination. The chain carries TRBV6-2 or TRBV6-3 and TRBJ2-3; 12 bases map to TRBD2. The receptor was isolated from an adult in good health. The CDR3 spells CASSWTSGATQYF. In DNA, the CDR3 is TGTGCCAGCAGTTGGACTAGCGGGGCTACGCAGTATTTT.